Each of the 9 T cell receptor beta chains below was sequenced from the same sample in a study of blood T cell repertoires in COVID-19. Using immunoSEQ multiplex PCR, the repertoire was profiled, and TCRdb retains in-frame clones only, with some absent. The sample lists around 65,000 clones; around four fifths were seen once. Sequences were obtained from peripheral blood. Source of these receptors: a man between 70 and 80 years old with acute or convalescent COVID-19.

In nucleotides, the CDR3 is TGCAGCGCCGAGCGGGGGGCTAACACTGAAGCTTTCTTT. Amino acid sequence: CSAERGANTEAFF. This chain connects TRBV29-1 to TRBJ1-1, with D perhaps matching TRBD1 (6 bases). Germline CDR1 SQVTM, CDR2 ANQGSEA. This CDR3 region has 13 residues. V dropped 7 bases and J dropped 2 bases, with 14 bases sitting between them.

The chain carries TRBV5-1 and TRBJ2-3; 11 positions agree with TRBD2. Trimming at V came to 3 bases and at J to 0 bases, leaving 18 bases not matched to a gene. This CDR3 is built from 21 residues. Germline values: CDR1 SGHRS, CDR2 YFSETQ. The CDR3 here is CASSSTPVASGGTHSTDTQYF. For the CDR3, the DNA is TGCGCCAGCAGCTCCACTCCCGTGGCTAGCGGGGGGACCCATAGCACAGATACGCAGTATTTT.

The rearrangement uses TRBV3-1 (or the pseudogene TRBV3-2) and TRBJ2-3; 14 bases agree with TRBD2. The CDR3 totals 17 residues. The germline V gene encodes CDR1 LGHDT and CDR2 YNNKEL (reference sequence). Trimming cost V 4 bases and J 3 bases; bases outside gene matches: 6. The CDR3 loop is CASSRWTSGGSTDTQYF. CDR3 coding DNA: TGTGCCAGCAGCCGATGGACTAGCGGGGGGTCTACAGATACGCAGTATTTT.

This chain uses TRBV27 with TRBJ2-2; 8 positions match TRBD1. In germline, CDR1 is MNHEY, CDR2 SMNVEV (reference sequence). J gave up 4 bases and V 0 bases, and 7 bases lay outside the gene matches. The length of the CDR3 is 17 residues. As DNA, the CDR3 is TGTGCCAGCAGTTTATCCCAGGGGGCTAGGGGCACCGGGGAGCTGTTTTTT. Protein sequence: CASSLSQGARGTGELFF.

This chain connects TRBV18 to TRBJ2-1, with D tentatively TRBD1 (6 bases). The V end lost 6 bases, the J end lost 0 bases, and 9 bases lay between the germline ends. The CDR3 loop spans 14 amino acids. Germline V gene sequence: CDR1 KGHSH, CDR2 LQKENI. CDR3 residues: CASSRQASYNEQFF. In DNA form, the CDR3 reads TGTGCCAGCTCGCGACAGGCCTCCTACAATGAGCAGTTCTTC. The entire variable domain, with the rest obtained from reference TRBV18 and TRBJ2-1, is as follows: NAGVMQNPRHLVRRRGQEARLRCSPMKGHSHVYWYRQLPEEGLKFMVYLQKENIIDESGMPKERFSAEFPKEGPSILRIQQVVRGDSAAYFCASSRQASYNEQFFGPGTRLTVL.

The V and J genes are TRBV19 and TRBJ2-1; TRBD2 matches 8 bases. Germline CDR1 and CDR2: LNHDA and SQIVND (reference sequence). CDR3 length: 17 amino acids. V dropped 3 bases and J dropped 0; count of bases not matched to a gene: 7. The DNA for the CDR3 is TGTGCCAGTAGTATGGCGTCAGCGGGGGCCTCCTACAATGAGCAGTTCTTC. Its protein is CASSMASAGASYNEQFF.

This clone came up a few times. J is TRBJ2-2 and V is TRBV18; 9 bases agree with TRBD1. Germline V gives CDR1 KGHSH, CDR2 LQKENI. The CDR3 sequence is 17 residues long. V lost 6 bases to trimming and J lost 4 bases; unmatched junction nucleotides: 12. The CDR3 nucleotides are TGTGCCAGCTCCAACCTTCCGGGACAGGGACTCACCGGGGAGCTGTTTTTT. Translation gives CASSNLPGQGLTGELFF.

The V call is TRBV5-1, the J call TRBJ2-5; TRBD1 agrees at 12 bases. The V gene end was trimmed by 4 bases and the J gene end by 5 bases; junction bases not matched to a gene: 9. Germline V gives CDR1 SGHRS, CDR2 YFSETQ. The length of the CDR3 is 16 residues. CDR3 sequence reads: CASSVGQGAFAETQYF. The DNA for the CDR3 is TGCGCCAGCAGCGTGGGACAGGGGGCCTTCGCGGAGACCCAGTACTTC.

The chain links TRBV18 to TRBJ1-5; 7 nucleotides agree with TRBD1. CDR1 and CDR2 from the germline V gene are KGHSH and LQKENI. The CDR3 runs 15 residues. V was pared by 2 bases and J by 5 bases, with 6 bases of the junction left unmatched. The CDR3 coding sequence is TGTGCCAGCTCACCAATAGGAGGACAGGATCAGCCCCAGCATTTT. It translates to CASSPIGGQDQPQHF.